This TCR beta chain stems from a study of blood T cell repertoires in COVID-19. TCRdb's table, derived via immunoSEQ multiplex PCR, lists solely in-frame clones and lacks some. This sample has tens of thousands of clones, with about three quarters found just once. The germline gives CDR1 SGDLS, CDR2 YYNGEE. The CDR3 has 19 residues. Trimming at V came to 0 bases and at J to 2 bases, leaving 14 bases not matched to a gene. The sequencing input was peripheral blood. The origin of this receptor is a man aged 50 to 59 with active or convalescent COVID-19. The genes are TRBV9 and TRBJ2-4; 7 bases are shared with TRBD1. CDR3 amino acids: CASSVDSPRTGSSKNIQYF. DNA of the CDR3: TGTGCCAGCAGCGTAGATTCCCCCCGGACAGGTTCTTCCAAAAACATTCAGTACTTC.